These 14 T cell receptor beta chains were sequenced from one sample in a study of blood T cell repertoires in COVID-19. Assay used: immunoSEQ multiplex PCR; TCRdb lists only in-frame clones, some missing. This table holds roughly 65,000 clones, roughly 92% found once. Specimen: peripheral blood. Receptors were obtained from a man between 65 and 79 years old with active COVID-19.

This clone was observed once. The J gene is TRBJ2-2, the V gene TRBV7-6; 10 bases are shared with TRBD2. V trimming: 4 bases; J trimming: 5 bases; junction bases outside the gene matches: 7. CDR1 and CDR2 (germline): SGHVS, FNYEAQ. This CDR3 is 16 amino acids long. CDR3 DNA: TGTGCCAGCAGCTCTAATAGCGGGGGGCCGACCGGGGAGCTGTTTTTT. This gives the protein CASSSNSGGPTGELFF.

The J gene is TRBJ2-7, the V gene TRBV9; D is uncertain. From germline, CDR1 is SGDLS and CDR2 YYNGEE. The V gene lost 4 bases and the J gene lost 3 bases, with 14 bases spanning the gap. This CDR3 contains 14 residues. CDR3 bases: TGTGCCAGCAGCCCGCGACACACCTACTACGAGCAGTACGTC. Residues: CASSPRHTYYEQYV.

V usage is TRBV7-9 and J usage is TRBJ2-7; D may be TRBD1 (6 bases). V lost 8 bases to trimming and J lost 6 bases, with 14 bases between them. This CDR3 spans 12 amino acids. CDR1 and CDR2 (germline): SEHNR, FQNEAQ (reference sequence). CDR3 protein: CASSKGQFEQYV. CDR3 in DNA: TGTGCCAGCTCAAAGGGACAATTCGAGCAGTACGTC.

CDR3 loop: CASSQGGGGGYGYTF. CDR3 sequence (DNA): TGTGCCAGCAGCCAAGGTGGGGGAGGGGGCTATGGCTACACCTTC. This sequence joins TRBV4-2 and TRBJ1-2, with D possibly TRBD1 on 6 matching bases. The CDR3 contains 15 residues. Germline assignment: CDR1 LGHNA and CDR2 YNFKEQ. Trimming cost V 1 base and J 4 bases, with 13 bases left between them.

The chain recombines TRBV4-2 with TRBJ1-1; perhaps TRBD1 as D (5 bases). The CDR3 has 13 amino acids. Germline V gene data show CDR1 as LGHNA and CDR2 as YNFKEQ. Trimming left V 4 bases short and J 4 bases short, with 10 bases between. CDR3 residues: CASSPAGPTEAFF. The CDR3, as DNA: TGTGCCAGCAGCCCCGCAGGGCCCACTGAAGCTTTCTTT.

This clone was seen once. The V gene is TRBV6-4, the J gene TRBJ2-3, with TRBD1 matching over 7 bases. The CDR3 is made up of 15 amino acids. Germline assignment: CDR1 MRHNA and CDR2 SNTAGT. Trimming took 3 bases from V and 2 from J; bases not matched to a gene: 5. CDR3 in DNA: TGTGCCAGCAGTGATGGACAGGCCCTCACAGATACGCAGTATTTT. Its protein product is CASSDGQALTDTQYF.

The chain uses TRBV9 and TRBJ2-6; 8 bases line up with TRBD2. The germline gives CDR1 SGDLS, CDR2 YYNGEE. V gave up 0 bases and J gave up 2 bases; unmatched junction bases: 1. This CDR3 contains 16 residues. The CDR3 region is CASSVDGGAGANVLTF. CDR3 nucleotide sequence: TGTGCCAGCAGCGTAGACGGGGGGGCTGGGGCCAACGTCCTGACTTTC.

V usage is TRBV4-1 and J usage is TRBJ2-3; TRBD2 matches 7 bases. Germline trimming cut 2 bases from V and 0 bases from J; bases unmatched to any gene: 8. The CDR3 length is 17 residues. Germline V gene sequence: CDR1 MGHRA, CDR2 YSYEKL. CDR3 bases: TGCGCCAGCAGCCAACCCCCGGGGGGAACTAGCACAGATACGCAGTATTTT. Translated: CASSQPPGGTSTDTQYF.

The chain is built from TRBV5-1 and TRBJ2-2, with TRBD2 matching over 14 bases. This CDR3 spans 19 amino acids. V lost 0 bases to trimming and J lost 3 bases; unmatched junction nucleotides: 7. Germline CDR1 is SGHRS and CDR2 is YFSETQ. The CDR3 protein is CASSLAGTSGGRDTGELFF. The CDR3 DNA follows: TGCGCCAGCAGCTTGGCCGGGACTAGCGGGGGACGAGACACCGGGGAGCTGTTTTTT.

The chain combines TRBV7-9 with TRBJ2-2; 7 bases fit TRBD2. In germline, CDR1 is SEHNR, CDR2 FQNEAQ (reference sequence). The CDR3 consists of 16 residues. V shed 4 bases and J 2 bases; nucleotides not matched to a gene: 7. For the CDR3, the DNA is TGTGCCAGCAGCTCAGGATCGGGACTAAACACCGGGGAGCTGTTTTTT. Amino acid sequence: CASSSGSGLNTGELFF.

This chain joins TRBV14 and TRBJ2-7, with D perhaps TRBD2 (6 bases). The V and J ends lost 0 bases and 3 bases respectively, with 18 bases between them. In germline, CDR1 is SGHDN, CDR2 FVKESK. This CDR3 is 17 amino acids long. CDR3 amino acids: CASSQEGRGTPLYEQYV. CDR3 coding DNA: TGTGCCAGCAGCCAAGAAGGGCGGGGAACCCCTCTCTACGAGCAGTACGTC.

The V and J genes are TRBV7-8 and TRBJ1-2, with TRBD1 as a possible D gene (6 bases). This CDR3 is 14 amino acids long. V was pared by 5 bases and J by 7 bases, with 17 bases between. CDR1 is SGHVS and CDR2 is FQNEAQ in the germline V gene. CDR3 amino acids: CASSSQTGLIGYTF. The CDR3 DNA reads as TGTGCCAGCAGCAGTCAGACAGGACTTATTGGCTACACCTTC.

This chain links TRBV6-6 with TRBJ2-3, with unresolved D. The V and J ends lost 5 bases and 4 bases respectively, with 10 bases between them. The CDR3 is 13 residues long. Germline CDR1 reads MNHNY; CDR2 reads SVGAGI (reference sequence). The CDR3 DNA sequence: TGTGCCAGCAGTCACCTAGGATCAGATACGCAGTATTTT. Translating gives CASSHLGSDTQYF.

This rearrangement joins TRBV20-1 to TRBJ2-3; D is possibly TRBD1 (6 bases). CDR1 is DFQATT, CDR2 SNEGSKA, per germline (reference sequence). The germline V and J ends were trimmed by 5 bases and 6 bases, with 9 bases remaining between them. CDR3 length equals 11 residues. The CDR3 protein is CSAGGPDTQYF. In DNA form, the CDR3 reads TGCAGTGCTGGGGGCCCGGATACGCAGTATTTT.